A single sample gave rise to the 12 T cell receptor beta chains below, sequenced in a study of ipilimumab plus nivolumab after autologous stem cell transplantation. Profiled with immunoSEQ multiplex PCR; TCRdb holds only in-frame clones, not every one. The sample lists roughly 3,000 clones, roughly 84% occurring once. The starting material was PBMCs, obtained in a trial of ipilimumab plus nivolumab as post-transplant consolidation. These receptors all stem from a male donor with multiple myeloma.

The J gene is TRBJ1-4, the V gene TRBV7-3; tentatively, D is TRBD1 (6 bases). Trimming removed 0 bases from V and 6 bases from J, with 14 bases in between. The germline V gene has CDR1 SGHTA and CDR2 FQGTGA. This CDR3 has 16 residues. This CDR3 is CASSLTLGGSDEKLFF. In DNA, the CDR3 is TGTGCCAGCAGCTTAACGTTAGGGGGATCGGATGAAAAACTGTTTTTT.

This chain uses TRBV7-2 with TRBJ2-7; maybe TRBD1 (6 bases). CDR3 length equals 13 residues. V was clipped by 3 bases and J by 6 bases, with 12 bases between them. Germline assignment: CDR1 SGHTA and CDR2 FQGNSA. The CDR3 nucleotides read TGTGCCAGCAGCTTCCCGACAGGTAGCGAGCAGTACTTC. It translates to CASSFPTGSEQYF.

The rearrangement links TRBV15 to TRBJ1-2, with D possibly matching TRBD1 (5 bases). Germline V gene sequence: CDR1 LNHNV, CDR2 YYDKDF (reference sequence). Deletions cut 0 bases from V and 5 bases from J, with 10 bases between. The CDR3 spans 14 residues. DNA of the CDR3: TGTGCCACCAGCAGAGATTCAGGGTGGTATGGCTACACCTTC. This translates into CATSRDSGWYGYTF.

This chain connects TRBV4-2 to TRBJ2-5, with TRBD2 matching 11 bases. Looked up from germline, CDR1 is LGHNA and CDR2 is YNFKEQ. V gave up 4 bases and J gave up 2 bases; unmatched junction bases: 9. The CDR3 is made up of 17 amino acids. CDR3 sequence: CASSPQVVAGGQETQYF. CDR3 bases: TGTGCCAGCAGCCCCCAAGTCGTAGCGGGGGGGCAAGAGACCCAGTACTTC.

DNA for the CDR3: TGTGCCAGCAGCGAAGGGACTCAAGAGACCCAGTACTTC. This gives the protein CASSEGTQETQYF. The chain couples TRBV7-3 to TRBJ2-5, with D tentatively TRBD2 (6 bases). CDR3 length equals 13 residues. Trimming took off 5 bases at V and 2 bases at J, with 9 bases between the two ends. In germline, CDR1 is SGHTA, CDR2 FQGTGA.

DNA of the CDR3: TGTGCCAGCTCACGTCCAGGGGTGGGGAGCTACACCTTC. This encodes CASSRPGVGSYTF. The rearrangement uses TRBV18 and TRBJ1-2; D may be TRBD1 (6 bases). The germline V and J ends were trimmed by 4 bases and 9 bases, with 15 bases remaining between them. Germline V gives CDR1 KGHSH, CDR2 LQKENI. CDR3 length: 13 amino acids. Full variable domain (remainder filled in from reference TRBV18 and TRBJ1-2): NAGVMQNPRHLVRRRGQEARLRCSPMKGHSHVYWYRQLPEEGLKFMVYLQKENIIDESGMPKERFSAEFPKEGPSILRIQQVVRGDSAAYFCASSRPGVGSYTFGSGTRLTVV.

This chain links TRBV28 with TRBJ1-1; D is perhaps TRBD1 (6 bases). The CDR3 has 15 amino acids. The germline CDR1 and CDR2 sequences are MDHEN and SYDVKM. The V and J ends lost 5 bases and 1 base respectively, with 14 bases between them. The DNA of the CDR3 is TGTGCCAGCAGTCCCCATTGGACAGAGAACACTGAAGCTTTCTTT. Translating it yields CASSPHWTENTEAFF.

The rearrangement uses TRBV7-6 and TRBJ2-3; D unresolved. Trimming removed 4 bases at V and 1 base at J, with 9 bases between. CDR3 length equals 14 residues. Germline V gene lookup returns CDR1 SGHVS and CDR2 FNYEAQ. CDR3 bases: TGTGCCAGCAGCTCCCCGGGCCGCACAGATACGCAGTATTTT. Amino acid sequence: CASSSPGRTDTQYF.

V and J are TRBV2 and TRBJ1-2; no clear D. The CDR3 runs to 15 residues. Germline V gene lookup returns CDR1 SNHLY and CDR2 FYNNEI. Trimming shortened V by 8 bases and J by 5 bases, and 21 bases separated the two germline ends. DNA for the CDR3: TGTGCCAGCGTCGCCAGGACGGGATCTCCTTATGGCTACACCTTC. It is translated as CASVARTGSPYGYTF.

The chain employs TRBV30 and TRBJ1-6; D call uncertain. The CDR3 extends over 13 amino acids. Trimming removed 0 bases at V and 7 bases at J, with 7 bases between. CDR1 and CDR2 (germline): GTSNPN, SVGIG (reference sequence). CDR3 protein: CAWSVAGNSPLHF. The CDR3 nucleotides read TGTGCCTGGAGTGTAGCGGGGAATTCACCCCTCCACTTT.

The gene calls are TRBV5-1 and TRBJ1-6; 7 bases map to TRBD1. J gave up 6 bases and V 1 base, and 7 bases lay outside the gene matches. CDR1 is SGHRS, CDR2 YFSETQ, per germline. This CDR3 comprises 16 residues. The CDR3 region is CASSLQGGLLNSPLHF. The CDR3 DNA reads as TGCGCCAGCAGCTTGCAGGGGGGGCTCCTTAATTCACCCCTCCACTTT.

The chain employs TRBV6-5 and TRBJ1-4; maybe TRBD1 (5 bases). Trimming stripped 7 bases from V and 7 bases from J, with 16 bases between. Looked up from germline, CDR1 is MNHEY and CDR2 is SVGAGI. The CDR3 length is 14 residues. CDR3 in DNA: TGTGCCAGCACCCGGAACCAGGGTTCTGAAAAACTGTTTTTT. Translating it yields CASTRNQGSEKLFF.